A selection of T cell receptor beta chains follows, all from one sample in a study of T-cell memory formation after mild COVID-19. Each CDR3 protein gets one entry after TCRdb re-called the 5' RACE reads with MiXCR. The repertoire holds 400,000 to 500,000 distinct CDR3 sequences, with approximately 24% as singletons. The sample consisted of PBMCs or a T cell subset sorted from them (not recorded which). Receptor source: an adult woman who had mild COVID-19 (a few samples of this study predate the infection). Cell type and time point are not known. Each CDR3 is given with its conserved first and last residue. D genes are given only for firm matches. Expanded clones get a size class; other rows say once, few or many, or leave the size out.

j_call | clone_size | d_call | v_call | cdr3_aa | cdr3_nt
TRBJ2-1 | few | NA | TRBV7-2 | CASSLGAVNEQFF | TGTGCCAGCAGCTTAGGCGCCGTCAATGAGCAGTTCTTC
TRBJ2-3 | NA | NA | TRBV3-1 | CASSQYTSTDTQYF | TGTGCCAGCAGCCAATACACTAGCACAGATACGCAGTATTTT
TRBJ1-1 | few | NA | TRBV2 | CASGTGRNTEAFF | TGTGCCAGCGGTACAGGGAGGAACACTGAAGCTTTCTTT
TRBJ2-1 | few | TRBD1 | TRBV9 | CASSGTGGGEQFF | TGTGCCAGCAGCGGAACAGGGGGCGGCGAGCAGTTCTTC
TRBJ2-7 | few | TRBD1 | TRBV29-1 | CSVDPGTGTYEQYF | TGCAGCGTTGATCCCGGGACAGGGACCTACGAGCAGTACTTC
TRBJ2-1 | NA | NA | TRBV15 | CATGSRFRDEQFF | TGTGCCACCGGGAGTAGGTTCCGTGATGAGCAGTTCTTC
TRBJ2-7 | NA | NA | TRBV29-1 | CSVLRIDRPYEQYF | TGCAGCGTCCTCCGGATTGACAGACCCTACGAGCAGTACTTC
TRBJ2-7 | few | TRBD1 | TRBV5-1 | CASSLLDRGSSYEQYF | TGCGCCAGCAGCTTACTGGACAGGGGGAGTTCCTACGAGCAGTACTTC
TRBJ1-3 | once | NA | TRBV12-3/TRBV12-4 | CASRMGVPIYF | TGTGCCAGCAGAATGGGAGTTCCCATATATTTT
TRBJ2-1 | many | NA | TRBV19 | CASRTSYNEQFF | TGTGCCAGTAGAACTAGCTACAATGAGCAGTTCTTC
TRBJ2-1 | few | TRBD2 | TRBV12-3/TRBV12-4 | CASSLLAGFNEQFF | TGTGCCAGCAGTTTACTAGCGGGCTTCAATGAGCAGTTCTTC
TRBJ2-7 | NA | NA | TRBV4-2 | CASSQDWGRRYEQYF | TGTGCCAGCAGCCAAGATTGGGGGAGAAGATACGAGCAGTACTTC
TRBJ1-2 | few | TRBD1 | TRBV20-1 | CSARDRQGSYGYTF | TGCAGTGCTAGAGATAGACAGGGAAGCTATGGCTACACCTTC
TRBJ2-2 | NA | TRBD1 | TRBV7-2 | CASSYDRVANTGELFF | TGTGCCAGCAGCTACGACAGGGTAGCGAACACCGGGGAGCTGTTTTTT
TRBJ2-2 | few | NA | TRBV9 | CASSRKPGGAGELFF | TGTGCCAGCAGCCGGAAGCCAGGCGGAGCCGGGGAGCTGTTTTTT
TRBJ1-2 | NA | NA | TRBV7-9 | CASRRGGNYGYTF | TGTGCCTCTCGACGTGGGGGTAACTATGGCTACACCTTC
TRBJ2-3 | few | NA | TRBV5-1 | CASSPFRGSTDTQYF | TGCGCCAGCAGCCCTTTTCGGGGAAGCACAGATACGCAGTATTTT
TRBJ2-1 | few | NA | TRBV6-2/TRBV6-3 | CASSSISGPAYNEQFF | TGTGCCAGCAGTTCCATTAGCGGACCTGCCTACAATGAGCAGTTCTTC
TRBJ2-3 | NA | NA | TRBV20-1 | CSASRVDTQYF | TGCAGTGCTAGTCGGGTGGATACGCAGTATTTT
TRBJ2-1 | few | NA | TRBV7-8 | CAGAVSSYNEQFF | TGTGCTGGAGCGGTTAGCTCCTACAATGAGCAGTTCTTC
TRBJ2-3 | few | TRBD2 | TRBV6-5 | CASSFRLARSTDTQYF | TGTGCCAGCAGTTTTCGACTAGCGAGGAGCACAGATACGCAGTATTTT
TRBJ1-1 | few | NA | TRBV12-3/TRBV12-4 | CASSWGTEAFF | TGTGCCAGCAGTTGGGGCACTGAAGCTTTCTTT
TRBJ2-3 | NA | NA | TRBV5-1 | CASKFAGADTQYF | TGCGCCAGCAAGTTCGCGGGGGCGGATACGCAGTATTTT
TRBJ2-7 | NA | NA | TRBV4-1 | CASSKSIGGEGEQYF | TGCGCCAGCAGCAAGTCCATCGGGGGCGAAGGCGAGCAGTACTTC
TRBJ2-2 | NA | TRBD1 | TRBV5-1 | CASGGGQGGTGELFF | TGCGCCAGCGGCGGGGGACAGGGGGGCACCGGGGAGCTGTTTTTT
TRBJ2-7 | once | NA | TRBV5-1 | CASSLVGLSYEQYF | TGCGCCAGCAGCTTGGTAGGACTGAGCTACGAGCAGTACTTC
TRBJ2-5 | few | TRBD1 | TRBV12-3/TRBV12-4 | CASSYPGQGGLAQYF | TGTGCCAGCAGCTACCCGGGACAGGGGGGCTTGGCCCAGTACTTC